This T cell receptor (beta chain) was documented in a study of T cell responses to AZD1222 COVID-19 vaccine. CDR3 length: 13 residues. With 2 bases clipped from V and 11 bases from J, the junction kept 9 bases outside the gene matches. Germline V gene lookup returns CDR1 SGHKS and CDR2 YYEKEE (reference sequence). This clone was recorded once. Some clones are missing from TCRdb's copy, which holds only in-frame ones; the method was immunoSEQ multiplex PCR. Of about 78,000 clones listed, about nine tenths are singletons. This receptor was taken from an adult who received the AZD1222 COVID-19 vaccine. The chain combines TRBV5-5 with TRBJ2-7, with TRBD1 matching 8 bases. Here the sequenced sample was peripheral blood, taken 28 days after the second AZD1222 dose. CDR3 in DNA: TGTGCCAGCAGCTTCCGGGACAGGCTTAAGGAGTACTTC. Translation: CASSFRDRLKEYF.